This T cell receptor (beta chain) was found in a study of shared clonotypes between healthy human individuals. Study-wide background: Samples came from a couple of female and a few male donors aged 18 to 49. General study results and limits: Clonotypes shared by all four donors outscored non-shared clonotypes in generation probability.

In germline, CDR1 is SGHTA, CDR2 FQGNSA. Trimming took off 0 bases at V and 8 bases at J, with 10 bases between the two ends. The CDR3 is 13 amino acids. Turning to this clone: Its antigen is not identified.

Clones were read by immunoSEQ multiplex PCR, and TCRdb kept only the in-frame ones, dropping some. Among hundreds of thousands of clones listed, about 74% were seen once. The receptor's source is a young man in good health. Sequenced sample: memory CD4+ T cells sorted from blood. As for subset: CD45RA-negative fraction. This sequence joins TRBV7-2 and TRBJ1-2; D unclear. CDR3 residues: CASSLAQTRGYTF. In nucleotides, the CDR3 is TGTGCCAGCAGCTTAGCGCAGACCCGGGGCTACACCTTC. Complete variable domain (other parts from reference TRBV7-2 and TRBJ1-2): GAGVSQSPSNKVTEKGKDVELRCDPISGHTALYWYRQSLGQGLEFLIYFQGNSAPDKSGLPSDRFSAERTGGSVSTLTIQRTQQEDSAVYLCASSLAQTRGYTFGSGTRLTVV.